This paragraph reports one TCR beta chain. The antigen is unknown. The record originates from a study of naive and memory T cell subsets. Notes on the study in general: Possibly reflecting memory cells re-expressing CD45RA, a few larger clonotypes occurred in naive repertoires, especially CD8.

Two oligonucleotides, mixed equimolar, formed the beta constant-region primer covering TRBC1 and TRBC2. Ligated cDNA was amplified by four rounds of PCR with nested alpha and beta constant-region primers and SP2. TCRdb used MiXCR to reprocess the UMI-ligation and nested PCR reads, holding one entry per CDR3 protein. The sample records about 160,000 distinct CDR3 sequences, over 20% being singletons. From germline, CDR1 is KGHSH and CDR2 LQKENI. This CDR3 has 17 amino acids. With V trimmed by 0 bases and J by 6 bases, 11 bases remained unmatched. This receptor was taken from a human donor in good health. The V call is TRBV18, the J call TRBJ2-7, with 10 nucleotides matching TRBD1. Sequencing used naive CD4+ T cells from blood. CDR3 residues: CASSPPWGQGQTSEQYF. For the CDR3, the DNA is TGTGCCAGCTCACCACCGTGGGGACAGGGGCAAACTAGCGAGCAGTACTTC.